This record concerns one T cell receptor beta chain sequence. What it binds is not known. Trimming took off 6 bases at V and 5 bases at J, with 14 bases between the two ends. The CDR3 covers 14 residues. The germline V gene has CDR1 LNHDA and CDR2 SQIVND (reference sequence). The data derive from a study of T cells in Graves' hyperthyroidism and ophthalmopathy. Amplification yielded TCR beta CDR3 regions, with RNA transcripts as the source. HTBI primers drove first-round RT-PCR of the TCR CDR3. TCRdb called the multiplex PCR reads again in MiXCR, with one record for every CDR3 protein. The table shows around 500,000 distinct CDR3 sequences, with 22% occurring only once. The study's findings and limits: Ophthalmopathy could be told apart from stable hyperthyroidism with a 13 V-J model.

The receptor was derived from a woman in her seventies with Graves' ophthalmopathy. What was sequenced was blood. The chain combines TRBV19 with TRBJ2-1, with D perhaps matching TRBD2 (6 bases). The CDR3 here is CASRRRDVDNEQFF. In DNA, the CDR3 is TGTGCCAGTAGAAGGCGGGACGTTGACAATGAGCAGTTCTTC.